Following are 20 T cell receptor beta chains from one sample sequenced in a study of cytomegalovirus exposure and HLA in healthy donors. The PCR was carried out with 60 Vbeta primers and 13 Jbeta primers. TCRdb's copy holds only in-frame clones and misses some; the assay was immunoSEQ multiplex PCR. This sample has 90,000 to 120,000 clones, with around 73% found just once. Specimen: PBMCs. The receptors were sampled from a man aged 30-40 years in good health and CMV-seronegative.

The chain links TRBV27 to TRBJ1-2; the match to TRBD1 covers 8 bases. The CDR3 consists of 15 residues. V dropped 4 bases and J dropped 2; count of bases not matched to a gene: 6. Germline values: CDR1 MNHEY, CDR2 SMNVEV (reference sequence). CDR3 residues: CASSSYRGENYGYTF. In DNA form, the CDR3 reads TGTGCCAGCAGTTCTTACAGGGGGGAAAACTATGGCTACACCTTC.

This clone was counted between two and nine times. This same CDR3 is encoded by further DNA sequences in the sample. The CDR3: CASRLDRGLLDTQYF. In DNA form, the CDR3 reads TGTGCCAGCAGGTTGGACAGGGGGCTGCTGGATACGCAGTATTTT. V gene TRBV2 combines with J gene TRBJ2-3; TRBD1 matches at 11 bases. Trimming took 6 bases from V and 6 from J; bases not matched to a gene: 8. The germline V gene has CDR1 SNHLY and CDR2 FYNNEI. The CDR3 loop spans 15 amino acids.

V gene TRBV19 combines with J gene TRBJ1-4; D gene unclear. Per the germline V gene, CDR1 is LNHDA and CDR2 is SQIVND (reference sequence). CDR3 length: 14 amino acids. Trimming shortened V by 3 bases and J by 0 bases, and 5 bases separated the two germline ends. The CDR3 nucleotides are TGTGCCAGTAGTATTGGAGCAACTAATGAAAAACTGTTTTTT. Its protein is CASSIGATNEKLFF.

This chain connects TRBV19 to TRBJ2-1, with 8 bases that match TRBD2. The junction had 11 bases not matched to a gene; V was cut back by 7 bases and J by 3 bases. The CDR3 totals 16 residues. The germline CDR1 and CDR2 sequences are LNHDA and SQIVND (reference sequence). CDR3 protein: CASKSSGRGDYNEQFF. CDR3 coding DNA: TGTGCCAGTAAGTCGAGCGGGAGAGGGGACTACAATGAGCAGTTCTTC.

The V and J genes are TRBV19 and TRBJ1-5; 8 bases fit TRBD1. This CDR3 contains 14 residues. Trimming took 6 bases from V and 1 from J; bases not matched to a gene: 2. Per germline, CDR1 LNHDA and CDR2 SQIVND (reference sequence). CDR3 DNA: TGTGCCAGTAGCAGGACAGGGAGCAATCAGCCCCAGCATTTT. Protein product: CASSRTGSNQPQHF.

Only a few counts were recorded for this clone. The V call is TRBV28, the J call TRBJ1-4, with D possibly matching TRBD1 (5 bases). The CDR3 has 14 amino acids. V lost 2 bases to trimming and J lost 5 bases, with 9 bases between them. Germline V gene lookup returns CDR1 MDHEN and CDR2 SYDVKM. CDR3 residues: CASSLGGGNEKLFF. The CDR3 DNA is TGTGCCAGCAGTTTAGGGGGGGGGAATGAAAAACTGTTTTTT.

The CDR3 sequence: CASSERPGGVIQETQYF. The CDR3 DNA follows: TGTGCCAGCAGCGAGAGACCCGGGGGGGTAATCCAAGAGACCCAGTACTTC. The chain combines TRBV2 with TRBJ2-5; 8 bases are a match to TRBD2. J lost 1 base, V lost 6 bases, and 13 bases had no gene match. The CDR3 totals 17 residues. Germline assignment: CDR1 SNHLY and CDR2 FYNNEI.

The gene calls are TRBV6-5 and TRBJ2-1, with 7 bases lining up with TRBD2. The length of the CDR3 is 16 residues. Trimming took 2 bases from V and 1 from J; bases not matched to a gene: 5. CDR1 MNHEY and CDR2 SVGAGI come from the germline V gene. The CDR3 nucleotides are TGTGCCAGCAGTTACGGGGCAGCGGGATCCTACAATGAGCAGTTCTTC. It yields the protein CASSYGAAGSYNEQFF.

This clone was recorded only once. The CDR3 loop is CASSNYRGETEAFF. Here the CDR3 DNA reads TGTGCCAGTAGTAACTACAGGGGTGAGACTGAAGCTTTCTTT. The chain links TRBV19 to TRBJ1-1, with 7 nucleotides matching TRBD1. Germline V gives CDR1 LNHDA, CDR2 SQIVND (reference sequence). This CDR3 is built from 14 residues. J was trimmed by 5 bases and V by 4 bases; bases with no gene match: 7.

This chain joins TRBV28 and TRBJ2-7, with 11 bases matching TRBD2. This CDR3 region has 14 residues. Germline V CDR1 and CDR2: MDHEN, SYDVKM. The V segment lost 6 bases and the J segment 2 bases; nucleotides outside the gene matches: 3. This chain's CDR3 is CASRNSGRAYEQYF. CDR3 in DNA: TGTGCCAGCAGGAATAGCGGGAGGGCCTACGAGCAGTACTTC. The complete variable domain, with remaining parts taken from reference TRBV28 and TRBJ2-7, reads DVKVTQSSRYLVKRTGEKVFLECVQDMDHENMFWYRQDPGLGLRLIYFSYDVKMKEKGDIPEGYSVSREKKERFSLILESASTNQTSMYLCASRNSGRAYEQYFGPGTRLTVT.

The V call is TRBV2, the J call TRBJ1-5, with TRBD1 matching 9 bases. Germline V gene lookup returns CDR1 SNHLY and CDR2 FYNNEI. The trim removed 5 bases at V and 7 bases at J, leaving 9 bases unmatched. This CDR3 is 15 amino acids long. For the CDR3, the DNA is TGTGCCAGCAGTCCCCTGGGACAGGGAAAGCAGCCCCAGCATTTT. Residues: CASSPLGQGKQPQHF.

V usage is TRBV19 and J usage is TRBJ2-7; TRBD1 matches 9 bases. This CDR3 is 15 amino acids long. Per germline, CDR1 LNHDA and CDR2 SQIVND (reference sequence). With 1 base clipped from V and 2 bases from J, the junction kept 3 bases outside the gene matches. The CDR3 region is CASSIGTGAPYEQYF. In DNA, the CDR3 is TGTGCCAGTAGTATAGGGACAGGGGCTCCCTACGAGCAGTACTTC. Full variable domain (remainder filled in from reference TRBV19 and TRBJ2-7): DGGITQSPKYLFRKEGQNVTLSCEQNLNHDAMYWYRQDPGQGLRLIYYSQIVNDFQKGDIAEGYSVSREKKESFPLTVTSAQKNPTAFYLCASSIGTGAPYEQYFGPGTRLTVT.

This clone came up a few times. CDR3 loop: CSVVSDRNYGYTF. The CDR3 DNA reads TGCAGCGTTGTAAGTGACAGAAACTATGGCTACACCTTC. This sequence joins TRBV29-1 and TRBJ1-2; TRBD1 might be the D (5 bases). CDR1 and CDR2 (germline): SQVTM, ANQGSEA. This CDR3 has 13 amino acids. V was trimmed by 4 bases and J by 2 bases, leaving 11 bases between them.

The V call is TRBV4-2, the J call TRBJ1-2; D ambiguous. The CDR3 is 13 residues long. Germline-derived CDR1 and CDR2 are LGHNA and YNFKEQ. The ends were cut back, 0 bases at V and 5 bases at J, with 7 bases in the middle. DNA for the CDR3: TGTGCCAGCAGCCAAGAGCACCTATATGGCTACACCTTC. This sequence encodes CASSQEHLYGYTF.

The V call is TRBV4-1, the J call TRBJ1-3, with TRBD1 identical over 7 bases. This CDR3 spans 17 amino acids. Germline CDR1 MGHRA, CDR2 YSYEKL. Trimming removed 1 base from V and 0 bases from J; junction bases left unmatched: 6. This CDR3 reads CASSQVQGQSSGNTIYF. The DNA of the CDR3 is TGCGCCAGCAGCCAAGTCCAGGGACAGAGCTCTGGAAACACCATATATTTT.

The chain combines TRBV14 with TRBJ2-6, with D possibly matching TRBD1 (5 bases). Deletions cut 5 bases from V and 3 bases from J, with 5 bases between. The CDR3 spans 13 residues. Germline CDR1 and CDR2: SGHDN and FVKESK. CDR3 sequence (DNA): TGTGCCAGCAGCAGGGGTGGGGCCAACGTCCTGACTTTC. Protein product: CASSRGGANVLTF.

V and J are TRBV5-1 and TRBJ2-5; 7 bases are a match to TRBD2. V was clipped by 0 bases and J by 11 bases; unmatched bases: 4. The CDR3 is 12 amino acids. Germline V gives CDR1 SGHRS, CDR2 YFSETQ. The CDR3 region is CASSLERGTQYF. As DNA, the CDR3 is TGCGCCAGCAGCTTGGAGCGGGGCACACAGTACTTC.

The chain is built from TRBV28 and TRBJ2-7; TRBD1 matches 8 bases. V trimming: 5 bases; J trimming: 1 base; junction bases outside the gene matches: 10. Germline lookup yields CDR1 MDHEN and CDR2 SYDVKM. The CDR3 covers 16 residues. This chain's CDR3 is CASSPTGVSLSYEQYF. The CDR3 coding sequence is TGTGCCAGCAGTCCGACAGGGGTCTCACTGTCCTACGAGCAGTACTTC. The variable domain in full, with the rest retrieved from reference TRBV28 and TRBJ2-7, is DVKVTQSSRYLVKRTGEKVFLECVQDMDHENMFWYRQDPGLGLRLIYFSYDVKMKEKGDIPEGYSVSREKKERFSLILESASTNQTSMYLCASSPTGVSLSYEQYFGPGTRLTVT.

This chain uses TRBV5-1 with TRBJ2-2; D is unresolved. The CDR3 runs to 13 residues. With 4 bases removed from V and 2 bases from J, the gap between germline ends came to 6 bases. CDR1 is SGHRS, CDR2 YFSETQ, per germline. The CDR3 bases are TGCGCCAGCAGCCACTATAACACCGGGGAGCTGTTTTTT. Translated, it gives CASSHYNTGELFF.

This chain uses TRBV6-1 with TRBJ1-3; no clear D. This CDR3 is built from 14 residues. Germline V lookup: CDR1 MNHNS, CDR2 SASEGT. The V end was cut by 7 bases, the J end by 6 bases, with 16 bases between. The DNA of the CDR3 is TGTGCCAGCACCTTAGAAGGGAGATCAAACACCATATATTTT. Its protein is CASTLEGRSNTIYF.